Given below is one TCR beta chain in context. V was shortened by 4 bases and J by 0 bases, with 14 bases between the two germline ends. Germline V gene lookup returns CDR1 SGHRS and CDR2 YFSETQ. The length of the CDR3 is 16 residues. This sample was included in a study of blood T cell repertoires in COVID-19. On the study more broadly: Material from acute and convalescent COVID-19 was sourced from the United States, Italy and Spain.

Method: immunoSEQ multiplex PCR; TCRdb's copy keeps in-frame clones and lacks some. Among 95,000 to 150,000 clones listed, about four fifths were seen once. This sequence joins TRBV5-1 and TRBJ2-1; TRBD1 is a possible D gene (6 bases). The TCR was taken from a man in his 70s with acute or convalescent COVID-19. The source material was peripheral blood. CDR3 in amino acids: CASSLLGAGSYNEQFF. The DNA of the CDR3 is TGCGCCAGCAGCCTCCTGGGGGCGGGCTCCTACAATGAGCAGTTCTTC.